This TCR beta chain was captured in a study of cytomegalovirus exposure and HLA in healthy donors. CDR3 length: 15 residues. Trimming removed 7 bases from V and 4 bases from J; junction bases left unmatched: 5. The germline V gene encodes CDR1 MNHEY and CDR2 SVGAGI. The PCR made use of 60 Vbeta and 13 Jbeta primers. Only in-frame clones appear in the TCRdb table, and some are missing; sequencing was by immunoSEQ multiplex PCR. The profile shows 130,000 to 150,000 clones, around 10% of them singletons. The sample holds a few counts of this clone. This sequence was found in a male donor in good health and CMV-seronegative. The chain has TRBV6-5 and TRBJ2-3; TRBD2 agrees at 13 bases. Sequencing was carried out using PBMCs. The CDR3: CASMGLAGYADTQYF. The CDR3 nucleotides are TGTGCCAGCATGGGACTAGCGGGGTATGCAGATACGCAGTATTTT.